The 20 T cell receptor beta chains below were found in one sample sequenced in a study of STAT5B mutations in CD4+ large granular lymphocyte leukemia (dated by TCRdb to between 2021 and 2022). The library was obtained by the immunoSEQ multiplex PCR assay. TCRdb took this table from immuneACCESS and kept in-frame rearrangements with V and J called. Such tables lack part of the clones; where checked against another copy, unresolved V genes explain under half of the gap, and the rest is unexplained. Present in this sample are more than 30,000 clones, around 89% of which were seen just once. Roughly 0.95% of the sample lies in the top ten. Sequenced sample: CD4+ T cells from blood buffy coats. These receptor sequences come from a human donor in good health.

V and J are TRBV30 and TRBJ1-5; TRBD1 might be the D (5 bases). V lost 3 bases and J 4 bases, leaving 10 bases between the germline ends. Germline V CDR1 and CDR2: GTSNPN, SVGIG (reference sequence). The CDR3 extends over 13 amino acids. CDR3 loop: CAWRGKGNQPQHF. The CDR3, as DNA: TGTGCCTGGAGAGGGAAGGGGAATCAGCCCCAGCATTTT.

This clone was counted between two and nine times. The rearrangement uses TRBV19 and TRBJ1-2, with TRBD1 matching over 8 bases. Germline lookup yields CDR1 LNHDA and CDR2 SQIVND (reference sequence). The CDR3 runs 14 residues. The J segment lost 4 bases and the V segment lost 9 bases, leaving 10 bases of the junction unmatched. This chain's CDR3 is CASTRQGSSYGYTF. DNA for the CDR3: TGTGCCAGCACCCGACAGGGGTCTAGCTATGGCTACACCTTC.

The chain couples TRBV30 to TRBJ1-1, with 7 bases aligning to TRBD1. Germline V CDR1 and CDR2: GTSNPN, SVGIG (reference sequence). CDR3 length: 12 residues. J gave up 7 bases and V 1 base, and 3 bases lay outside the gene matches. In DNA, the CDR3 is TGTGCCTGGAGTGCCCGGGACAGTGAAGCTTTCTTT. Translation gives CAWSARDSEAFF.

V gene TRBV11-3 combines with J gene TRBJ1-1; a weak D match, TRBD1 (5 bases). This CDR3 region has 14 residues. Trimming removed 5 bases from V and 5 bases from J, with 15 bases in between. CDR1 is SGHNT, CDR2 YENEEA, per germline. The CDR3 DNA reads as TGTGCCAGCAGCCCTAGATTTGGGACGACTGAAGCTTTCTTT. Translated: CASSPRFGTTEAFF.

The chain recombines TRBV6-6 with TRBJ1-2; D call uncertain. The CDR3 length is 12 residues. Looked up from germline, CDR1 is MNHNY and CDR2 is SVGAGI (reference sequence). Trimming took 4 bases from V and 3 from J, leaving 6 bases between them. CDR3 region: CASSSNDYGYTF. CDR3 DNA: TGTGCCAGCAGTTCCAACGACTATGGCTACACCTTC.

This chain connects TRBV11-2 to TRBJ2-5, with 9 bases lining up with TRBD2. Germline-derived CDR1 and CDR2 are SGHAT and FQNNGV. The CDR3 consists of 18 residues. V shed 1 base and J 0 bases; nucleotides not matched to a gene: 9. For the CDR3, the DNA is TGTGCCAGCAGCTTAGCTGCGGGGGGGCCCTTGTACCAAGAGACCCAGTACTTC. Its protein product is CASSLAAGGPLYQETQYF.

CDR3: CASSALRGAVYEQYF. DNA of the CDR3: TGTGCCAGCAGTGCACTGCGGGGGGCGGTTTACGAGCAGTACTTC. The rearrangement links TRBV6-1 to TRBJ2-7, with TRBD2 identical over 8 bases. The CDR3 covers 15 residues. With V trimmed by 4 bases and J by 4 bases, 9 bases remained unmatched. Germline CDR1 reads MNHNS; CDR2 reads SASEGT.

This clone was seen only once. This rearrangement joins TRBV4-3 to TRBJ2-4; no definite D call. In germline, CDR1 is LGHNA, CDR2 YSLEER. The CDR3 consists of 16 residues. V lost 0 bases and J 1 base, leaving 10 bases between the germline ends. The chain's CDR3 is CASSQDIGLAKNIQYF. CDR3 DNA: TGCGCCAGCAGCCAAGATATAGGATTGGCCAAAAACATTCAGTACTTC.

The table lists this clone with a count of one. This sequence joins TRBV10-1 and TRBJ2-3, with TRBD1 matching 8 bases. Trimming cost V 9 bases and J 2 bases; bases outside gene matches: 4. The germline gives CDR1 WNHNN, CDR2 SYGVQD (reference sequence). The length of the CDR3 is 13 residues. The CDR3 spells CASSGGLTDTQYF. The CDR3 bases are TGCGCCAGTTCAGGGGGCCTCACAGATACGCAGTATTTT.

V usage is TRBV18 and J usage is TRBJ1-5, with 8 nucleotides matching TRBD1. The germline V gene encodes CDR1 KGHSH and CDR2 LQKENI. This CDR3 contains 17 residues. The V and J ends lost 4 bases and 5 bases, in that order; junction bases with no gene match: 13. CDR3 protein: CASSQAQGGFIYQPQHF. Written as DNA, the CDR3 is TGTGCCAGCTCACAAGCACAGGGGGGGTTTATATATCAGCCCCAGCATTTT.

V usage is TRBV7-9 and J usage is TRBJ1-2; weak D call: TRBD1 (6 bases). Trimming pared 6 bases from V and 2 bases from J, leaving 22 bases between. CDR3 length: 17 amino acids. Germline V lookup: CDR1 SEHNR, CDR2 FQNEAQ (reference sequence). The CDR3 reads CASSSPRGRQVNYGYTF. The CDR3 DNA follows: TGTGCCAGCAGTTCTCCTCGAGGTAGACAGGTGAACTATGGCTACACCTTC.

This chain uses TRBV27 with TRBJ1-4, with a weak D call TRBD1 (5 bases). This CDR3 spans 17 amino acids. Germline CDR1 is MNHEY and CDR2 is SMNVEV (reference sequence). The ends were cut back, 6 bases at V and 0 bases at J, with 17 bases in the middle. CDR3 DNA sequence: TGTGCCAGCAGGGAGGGTTGGGGCCCCGCAACTAATGAAAAACTGTTTTTT. Translating it yields CASREGWGPATNEKLFF.

This sequence joins TRBV7-2 and TRBJ2-1; 9 bases fit TRBD2. The J segment lost 8 bases and the V segment lost 0 bases, leaving 8 bases of the junction unmatched. Germline-derived CDR1 and CDR2 are SGHTA and FQGNSA. There are 16 residues in the CDR3. The CDR3: CASSLAISGRSDEQFF. In DNA, the CDR3 is TGTGCCAGCAGCTTAGCTATTAGCGGGAGATCGGATGAGCAGTTCTTC. The full variable domain, completed using reference TRBV7-2 and TRBJ2-1, is GAGVSQSPSNKVTEKGKDVELRCDPISGHTALYWYRQSLGQGLEFLIYFQGNSAPDKSGLPSDRFSAERTGGSVSTLTIQRTQQEDSAVYLCASSLAISGRSDEQFFGPGTRLTVL.

A note on this clone: Other nucleotide sequences in the sample specify the same CDR3. The gene calls are TRBV6-6 and TRBJ1-1; no definite D call. V was shortened by 5 bases and J by 1 base, with 5 bases between the two germline ends. Germline lookup yields CDR1 MNHNY and CDR2 SVGAGI (reference sequence). This CDR3 contains 12 residues. CDR3 amino acids: CASSPRNTEAFF. The CDR3 bases are TGTGCCAGCAGTCCCAGGAACACTGAAGCTTTCTTT.

This clone was observed once. The chain recombines TRBV7-9 with TRBJ2-3, with 9 bases lining up with TRBD2. CDR1 is SEHNR, CDR2 FQNEAQ, per germline (reference sequence). The ends lost 2 bases at V and 2 bases at J; junction bases unmatched: 11. This CDR3 comprises 18 residues. The DNA for the CDR3 is TGTGCCAGCAGCTTATGGCCCTCTAGCGGGGCCCTCACAGATACGCAGTATTTT. This translates into CASSLWPSSGALTDTQYF.

By frequency in the sample, this clone is medium-sized. The chain combines TRBV19 with TRBJ2-2, with 7 bases matching TRBD2. Germline-derived CDR1 and CDR2 are LNHDA and SQIVND (reference sequence). The CDR3 is made up of 14 amino acids. V gave up 6 bases and J gave up 5 bases; unmatched junction bases: 6. The CDR3 DNA reads TGTGCCAGTAGAGGACTAGAGATGACCGGGGAGCTGTTTTTT. This gives the protein CASRGLEMTGELFF. Complete variable domain (other parts from reference TRBV19 and TRBJ2-2): DGGITQSPKYLFRKEGQNVTLSCEQNLNHDAMYWYRQDPGQGLRLIYYSQIVNDFQKGDIAEGYSVSREKKESFPLTVTSAQKNPTAFYLCASRGLEMTGELFFGEGSRLTVL.

The J gene is TRBJ2-7, the V gene TRBV19; TRBD2 matches 7 bases. The J segment lost 2 bases and the V segment lost 6 bases, leaving 10 bases of the junction unmatched. Germline assignment: CDR1 LNHDA and CDR2 SQIVND (reference sequence). The CDR3 loop spans 15 amino acids. The CDR3 DNA follows: TGTGCCAGTAGCCTAAGCGGGGTACAAGCCTACGAGCAGTACTTC. This sequence encodes CASSLSGVQAYEQYF.

This chain joins TRBV4-1 and TRBJ1-3; a possible D gene is TRBD1 (5 bases). The germline gives CDR1 MGHRA, CDR2 YSYEKL. The V and J ends lost 4 bases and 4 bases respectively, with 8 bases between them. The CDR3 runs 13 residues. The CDR3 sequence: CASSLKGGNTIYF. CDR3 nucleotide sequence: TGCGCCAGCAGCCTAAAGGGGGGAAACACCATATATTTT.

The chain carries TRBV4-3 and TRBJ2-3, with 9 bases aligning to TRBD2. J gave up 2 bases and V 0 bases, and 3 bases lay outside the gene matches. The CDR3 contains 16 residues. Germline assignment: CDR1 LGHNA and CDR2 YSLEER. The CDR3 here is CASSQDWTSVTDTQYF. CDR3 nucleotides: TGCGCCAGCAGCCAAGATTGGACTAGCGTCACAGATACGCAGTATTTT.

The CDR3 region is CASSPPGGGETQYF. In DNA, the CDR3 is TGTGCCAGCAGCCCCCCAGGGGGCGGTGAGACCCAGTACTTC. V gene TRBV5-4 combines with J gene TRBJ2-5; TRBD1 matches 8 bases. CDR3 length: 14 residues. Trimming cost V 4 bases and J 5 bases; bases outside gene matches: 7. CDR1 is SGHNT, CDR2 YYREEE, per germline (reference sequence).